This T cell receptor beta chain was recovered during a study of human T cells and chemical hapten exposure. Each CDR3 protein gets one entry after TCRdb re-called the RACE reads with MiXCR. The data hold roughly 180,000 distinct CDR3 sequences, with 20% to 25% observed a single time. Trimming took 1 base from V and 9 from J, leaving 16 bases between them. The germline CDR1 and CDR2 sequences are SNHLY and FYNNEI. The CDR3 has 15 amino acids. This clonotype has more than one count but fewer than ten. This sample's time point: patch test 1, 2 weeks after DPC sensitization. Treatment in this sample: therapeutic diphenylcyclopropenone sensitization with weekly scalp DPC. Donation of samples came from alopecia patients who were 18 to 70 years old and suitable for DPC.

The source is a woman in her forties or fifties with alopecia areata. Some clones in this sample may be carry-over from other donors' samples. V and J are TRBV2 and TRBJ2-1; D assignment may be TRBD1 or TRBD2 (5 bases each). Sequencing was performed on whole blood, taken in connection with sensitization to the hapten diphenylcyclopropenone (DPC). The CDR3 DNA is TGTGCCAGCAGTGAAGATATATTAGGTGGGGGTGAGCAGTTCTTC. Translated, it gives CASSEDILGGGEQFF.